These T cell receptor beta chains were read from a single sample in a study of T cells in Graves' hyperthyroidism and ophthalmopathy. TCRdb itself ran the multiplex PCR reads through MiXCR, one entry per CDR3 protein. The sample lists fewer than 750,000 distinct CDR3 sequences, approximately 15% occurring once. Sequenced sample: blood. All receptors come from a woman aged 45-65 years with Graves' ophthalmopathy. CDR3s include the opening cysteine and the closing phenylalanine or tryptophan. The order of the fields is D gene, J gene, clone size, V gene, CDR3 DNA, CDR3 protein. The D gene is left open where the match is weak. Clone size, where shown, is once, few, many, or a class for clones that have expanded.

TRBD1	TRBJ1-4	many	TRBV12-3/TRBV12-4	TGTGCCAGCAGCCAGGACAGGGGGCTTTCTAATGAAAAACTGTTTTTT	CASSQDRGLSNEKLFF
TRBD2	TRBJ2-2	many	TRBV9	TGTGCCAGCGCCGGGCGGGAGGAGAACACCGGGGAGCTGTTTTTT	CASAGREENTGELFF
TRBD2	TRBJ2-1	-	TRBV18	TGTGCCAGCTCACCCGGACTAGCGCAACCCAATGAGCAGTTCTTC	CASSPGLAQPNEQFF
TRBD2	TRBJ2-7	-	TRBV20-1	TGCAGTGCCAGTCGACTAGCGGAACGCTACGAGCAGTACTTC	CSASRLAERYEQYF
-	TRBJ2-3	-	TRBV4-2	TGTGCCAGCAGCCAAGATCTACGTTCTACCACAGATACGCAGTATTTT	CASSQDLRSTTDTQYF
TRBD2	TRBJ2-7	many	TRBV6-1	TGTGCCAGCAGTGACGTAGCGGGCTCGAGCTACGAGCAGTACTTC	CASSDVAGSSYEQYF
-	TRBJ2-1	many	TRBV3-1	TGTGCCAGCAGCCAAGCTGAGAATGAGCAGTTCTTC	CASSQAENEQFF
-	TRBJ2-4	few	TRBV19	TGTGCCAGTACCCAGACAGAAGCCAAAAACATTCAGTACTTC	CASTQTEAKNIQYF
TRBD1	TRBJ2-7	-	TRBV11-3	TGTGCCAGCAGCCAGCGGACAGGGGGCGTCTACGAGCAGTACTTC	CASSQRTGGVYEQYF
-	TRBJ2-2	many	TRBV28	TGTGCCAGCAGTTTTATTAGCGTGGGGACCGGGGAGCTGTTTTTT	CASSFISVGTGELFF
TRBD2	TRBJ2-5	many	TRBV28	TGTGCCAGCAGTAACCCCTCGCGGGGGGGGACCCAGTACTTC	CASSNPSRGGTQYF
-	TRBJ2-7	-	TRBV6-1	TGTGCCAGCAGACCTCTCCCAACCGCCTCCTACGAGCAGTACTTC	CASRPLPTASYEQYF
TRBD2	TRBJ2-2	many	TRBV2	TGTGCCAGCAGTGACCCTAGCGGGAACACCGGGGAGCTGTTTTTT	CASSDPSGNTGELFF
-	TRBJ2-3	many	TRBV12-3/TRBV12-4	TGTGCCAGCAGCTCCGGGAAACATACGGATACGCAGTATTTT	CASSSGKHTDTQYF
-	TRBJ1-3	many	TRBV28	TGTGCCAGCAGTAGCGGGAGCTCTGGAAACACCATATATTTT	CASSSGSSGNTIYF
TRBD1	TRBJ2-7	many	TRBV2	TGTGCCAGCCAACCGGGACAGGGGCTGGGCGAGCAGTACTTC	CASQPGQGLGEQYF
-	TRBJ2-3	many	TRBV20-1	TGCAGTGCTAGAGATGGTTCGACAGCTGTAGATACGCAGTATTTT	CSARDGSTAVDTQYF
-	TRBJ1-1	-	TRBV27	TGTGCCAGCAGTGTTGGACACAACACTGAAGCTTTCTTT	CASSVGHNTEAFF
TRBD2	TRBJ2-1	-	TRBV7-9	TGTGCCAGCACCACGACTAGCGGGAGACATGAGCAGTTCTTC	CASTTTSGRHEQFF
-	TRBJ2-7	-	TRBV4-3	TGCGCCAGCAGCCAAGATGGGGATGCGGACTCGACCTACGAGCAGTACTTC	CASSQDGDADSTYEQYF
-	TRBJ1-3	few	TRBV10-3	TGTGCCATCAGTGAGACAGGAGCGGGCTCTGGAAACACCATATATTTT	CAISETGAGSGNTIYF
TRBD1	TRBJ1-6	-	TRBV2	TGTGCCAGCAGATCCGGGACAGGGGCCTCACCCCTCCACTTT	CASRSGTGASPLHF
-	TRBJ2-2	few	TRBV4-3	TGCGCCAGCAGCCAAGTAAGGGGAAACACCGGGGAGCTGTTTTTT	CASSQVRGNTGELFF
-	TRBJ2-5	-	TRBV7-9	TGTGCCAGCAGCTTCAGGGGCTCAGAGACCCAGTACTTC	CASSFRGSETQYF
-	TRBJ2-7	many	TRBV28	TGTGCCAGCAGACAAGCAGGGGGGTACGAGCAGTACTTC	CASRQAGGYEQYF
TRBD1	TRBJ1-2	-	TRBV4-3	TGCGCCAGCAGCCAAACACAGGGGACTGGCTACACCTTC	CASSQTQGTGYTF
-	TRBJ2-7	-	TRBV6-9	TGTGCCAGCAGTTATCAGGCAGGGGCATACGAGCAGTACTTC	CASSYQAGAYEQYF
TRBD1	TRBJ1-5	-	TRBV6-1	TGTGCCAGCCAAGACAGGGTCAATCAGCCCCAGCATTTT	CASQDRVNQPQHF
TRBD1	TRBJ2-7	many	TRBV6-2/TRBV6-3	TGTGCCAGCAGTTACGTGGGACAGCTCTACGAGCAGTACTTC	CASSYVGQLYEQYF